This T cell receptor (beta chain) was sequenced for a study of vaccination effects on CD4 cells after COVID-19. CDR3 length equals 17 residues. CDR1 and CDR2 (germline): SNHLY, FYNNEI. Clones were read by immunoSEQ multiplex PCR, and TCRdb kept only the in-frame ones, dropping some. The sample consists of about 24,000 clones, 75% to 85% of them appearing once. Expansion with viral peptide pools was applied to antigen-specific CD4+ T cells by the ViraFEST assay prior to sequencing. Upon completion of more than 9 days in culture, CD4+ T cells were isolated. Each participant received a vaccine that was either BNT162b2 or mRNA-1273, given as two doses. The healthy vaccine recipients, who had no prior SARS-CoV-2 infection, showed negative nucleocapsid antibodies. In the case of this clone: The antigen is unknown. A junction end diverges from the germline sequence, so it may reflect a read error. This specimen includes other DNA sequences encoding the same CDR3.

The rearrangement links TRBV2 to TRBJ2-2; possibly TRBD1 or TRBD2 for D (5 bases each). This receptor was taken from a human donor who received a COVID-19 vaccine. Some clones in this sample may be carry-over from other donors' samples. Sequenced here: CD4+ T cells from PBMCs cultured with SARS-CoV-2 spike peptides, sampled after COVID-19 vaccination. CDR3 in DNA: TGTGCCAGCAAGTTCGGTCTAGGGGTAGGAAACACCGGGGAGCTATTTTTT. It codes for CASKFGLGVGNTGELFF.